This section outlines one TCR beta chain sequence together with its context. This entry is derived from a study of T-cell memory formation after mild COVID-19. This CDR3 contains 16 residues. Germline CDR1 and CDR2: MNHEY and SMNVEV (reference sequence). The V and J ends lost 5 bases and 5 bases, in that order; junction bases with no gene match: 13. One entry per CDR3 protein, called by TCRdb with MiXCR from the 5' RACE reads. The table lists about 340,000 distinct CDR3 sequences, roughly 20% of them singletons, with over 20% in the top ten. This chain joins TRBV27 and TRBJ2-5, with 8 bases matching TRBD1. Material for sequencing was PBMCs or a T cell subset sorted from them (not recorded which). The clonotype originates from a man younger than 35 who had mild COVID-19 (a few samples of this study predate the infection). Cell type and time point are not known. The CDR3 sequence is CASSPRTGWGRETQYF. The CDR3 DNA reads TGTGCCAGCAGTCCTCGGACAGGGTGGGGCAGGGAGACCCAGTACTTC.